A single sample is the source of the 26 T cell receptor beta chains below, sequenced in a study of T cells after yellow fever vaccination. MiXCR was run by TCRdb on the 5' RACE reads, yielding one entry per CDR3 protein. This table holds 400,000 or so distinct CDR3 sequences, roughly 20% found once. The source was PBMCs, collected before the yellow fever booster vaccination. These receptor sequences come from a man in his late teens or twenties who received the YFV17D yellow fever vaccine.

This chain uses TRBV11-2 with TRBJ2-7; D possibly matches TRBD1 or TRBD2 (5 bases each). Germline CDR1 SGHAT, CDR2 FQNNGV. The CDR3 extends over 12 amino acids. This chain's CDR3 is CSSGREWYEQYF. The CDR3 bases are TGTTCGTCTGGCAGGGAGTGGTATGAGCAGTACTTC.

V gene TRBV6-1 combines with J gene TRBJ2-2; either TRBD1 or TRBD2 may supply D (5 bases each). The CDR3 length is 15 residues. Germline values: CDR1 MNHNS, CDR2 SASEGT. V lost 6 bases to trimming and J lost 7 bases, with 18 bases between them. The chain's CDR3 is CASRPEWGKSGELFF. Written as DNA, the CDR3 is TGTGCCAGCAGACCCGAGTGGGGGAAGAGCGGGGAGCTGTTTTTT.

The table lists this clonotype with many counts. The V gene is TRBV4-1, the J gene TRBJ2-7; D is perhaps TRBD1 or TRBD2 (5 bases each). Germline assignment: CDR1 MGHRA and CDR2 YSYEKL. Trimming shortened V by 0 bases and J by 2 bases, and 8 bases separated the two germline ends. The CDR3 is made up of 14 amino acids. The CDR3 loop is CASSQDREPYEQYF. The CDR3 bases are TGCGCCAGCAGCCAAGACAGGGAGCCCTACGAGCAGTACTTC.

The sample holds a few counts of this clonotype. The rearrangement joins TRBV6-5 to TRBJ2-5; D uncertain. CDR1 MNHEY and CDR2 SVGAGI come from the germline V gene. The CDR3 contains 11 residues. With 4 bases removed from V and 5 bases from J, the gap between germline ends came to 5 bases. The CDR3 DNA sequence: TGTGCCAGCAGTTCTACCGAGACCCAGTACTTC. This sequence encodes CASSSTETQYF.

The rearrangement links TRBV6-6 to TRBJ1-3; tentative D call: TRBD1 (5 bases). The germline V gene has CDR1 MNHNY and CDR2 SVGAGI (reference sequence). This CDR3 contains 12 residues. The ends were cut back, 8 bases at V and 4 bases at J, with 9 bases in the middle. CDR3 amino acids: CASFGAGNTIYF. CDR3 DNA sequence: TGTGCCAGCTTCGGGGCGGGAAACACCATATATTTT.

This clonotype was seen a handful of times. This rearrangement joins TRBV9 to TRBJ2-3; D is undetermined. V was clipped by 0 bases and J by 2 bases, with 7 bases between them. The CDR3 consists of 14 residues. Germline V gene data show CDR1 as SGDLS and CDR2 as YYNGEE. The CDR3 is CASSVGQTTDTQYF. The CDR3 region has the DNA TGTGCCAGCAGCGTAGGGCAGACCACAGATACGCAGTATTTT.

The rearrangement uses TRBV12-3 or TRBV12-4 and TRBJ1-2; D perhaps matches TRBD1 (5 bases). The ends were cut back, 4 bases at V and 6 bases at J, with 9 bases in the middle. There are 12 residues in the CDR3. This chain's CDR3 is CASSSGPDGYTF. CDR3 nucleotides: TGTGCCAGCAGTTCGGGGCCTGATGGCTACACCTTC.

The chain couples TRBV9 to TRBJ1-3; TRBD1 aligns across 11 bases. The germline V gene has CDR1 SGDLS and CDR2 YYNGEE. This CDR3 comprises 15 residues. With V trimmed by 1 base and J by 6 bases, 3 bases remained unmatched. CDR3 nucleotides: TGTGCCAGCAGCGTACTAGGACAGGGGGCAAACACCATATATTTT. This translates into CASSVLGQGANTIYF.

V is TRBV19 and J is TRBJ1-6, with a weak D call TRBD1 (5 bases). Germline V gives CDR1 LNHDA, CDR2 SQIVND (reference sequence). This CDR3 contains 15 residues. The germline V and J ends were trimmed by 4 bases and 3 bases, with 10 bases remaining between them. The CDR3 loop reads CASSTLGDYNSPLHF. CDR3 in DNA: TGTGCCAGTAGTACCCTGGGGGACTATAATTCACCCCTCCACTTT.

The chain recombines TRBV7-9 with TRBJ2-3; D gene unclear. The germline gives CDR1 SEHNR, CDR2 FQNEAQ (reference sequence). The germline V and J ends were trimmed by 1 base and 0 bases, with 11 bases remaining between them. The CDR3 sequence is 16 residues long. The CDR3 DNA is TGTGCCAGCAGCTTAGTGGGCCTGGAAAGCACAGATACGCAGTATTTT. Amino acids: CASSLVGLESTDTQYF.

This rearrangement joins TRBV7-9 to TRBJ1-1; no clear D. The V gene lost 5 bases and the J gene lost 7 bases, with 20 bases spanning the gap. Per the germline V gene, CDR1 is SEHNR and CDR2 is FQNEAQ (reference sequence). This CDR3 has 15 residues. CDR3 coding DNA: TGTGCCAGCAGCCCACGGCAGGTCGGGTCACATGAAGCTTTCTTT. It specifies CASSPRQVGSHEAFF.

This clonotype was seen a handful of times. The chain uses TRBV4-1 and TRBJ1-4, with D maybe TRBD1 (5 bases). CDR3 length: 14 residues. Germline assignment: CDR1 MGHRA and CDR2 YSYEKL. Trimming took off 5 bases at V and 7 bases at J, with 14 bases between the two ends. As DNA, the CDR3 is TGCGCCAGCAGCACACAGGCTGAGGGTGAAAAACTGTTTTTT. It codes for CASSTQAEGEKLFF.

The chain couples TRBV30 to TRBJ2-5; 8 positions agree with TRBD2. Germline CDR1 reads GTSNPN; CDR2 reads SVGIG (reference sequence). The CDR3 extends over 13 amino acids. J was trimmed by 5 bases and V by 4 bases; bases with no gene match: 6. CDR3 region: CAWMTGGRETQYF. The CDR3 DNA is TGTGCCTGGATGACGGGGGGGCGGGAGACCCAGTACTTC.

As DNA, the CDR3 is TGTGCCAGCAAACAGTTCGAAAACACTGAAGCTTTCTTT. It encodes CASKQFENTEAFF. The genes are TRBV6-2 or TRBV6-3 and TRBJ1-1; D gene unclear. Trimming pared 7 bases from V and 2 bases from J, leaving 11 bases between. CDR3 length: 13 residues. Germline V gene data show CDR1 as MNHEY and CDR2 as SVGEGT.

CDR3 residues: CASSTGQAINYGYTF. Written as DNA, the CDR3 is TGCGCCAGCAGTACGGGACAGGCGATTAACTATGGCTACACCTTC. The rearrangement joins TRBV5-1 to TRBJ1-2; TRBD1 matches 8 bases. This CDR3 is built from 15 residues. Germline values: CDR1 SGHRS, CDR2 YFSETQ. V lost 5 bases to trimming and J lost 1 base; unmatched junction nucleotides: 7.

The sample holds a few counts of this clonotype. The chain joins TRBV10-3 to TRBJ2-3; tentatively, D is TRBD1 (6 bases). The germline CDR1 and CDR2 sequences are ENHRY and SYGVKD. This CDR3 contains 17 residues. V lost 6 bases and J 2 bases, leaving 21 bases between the germline ends. DNA of the CDR3: TGTGCCATCAGCGGGGCGGCGCCGGACAGAATCACAGATACGCAGTATTTT. It codes for CAISGAAPDRITDTQYF.

This clonotype was observed at least ten times. The chain couples TRBV5-1 to TRBJ1-2; a possible D gene is TRBD1 (5 bases). CDR3 length equals 12 residues. Germline V CDR1 and CDR2: SGHRS, YFSETQ. Deletions cut 4 bases from V and 7 bases from J, with 11 bases between. The CDR3 here is CASSQDKVGYTF. DNA of the CDR3: TGCGCCAGCAGCCAGGACAAGGTTGGCTACACCTTC.

The V call is TRBV15, the J call TRBJ1-6; no firm D call. Trimming took 0 bases from V and 9 from J, leaving 21 bases between them. This CDR3 has 18 residues. In germline, CDR1 is LNHNV, CDR2 YYDKDF (reference sequence). CDR3 sequence: CATSRDASIGEGTSPLHF. The CDR3 nucleotides read TGTGCCACCAGCAGAGACGCGTCTATCGGGGAGGGAACTTCACCCCTCCACTTT.

CDR3 loop: CASRAQATSPLHF. As DNA, the CDR3 is TGTGCCAGTCGCGCGCAGGCGACTTCACCCCTCCACTTT. The chain is built from TRBV18 and TRBJ1-6, with D hard to call. This CDR3 is built from 13 residues. Germline-derived CDR1 and CDR2 are KGHSH and LQKENI. Trimming cost V 9 bases and J 9 bases, with 15 bases left between them. Full variable domain (missing parts from reference TRBV18 and TRBJ1-6): NAGVMQNPRHLVRRRGQEARLRCSPMKGHSHVYWYRQLPEEGLKFMVYLQKENIIDESGMPKERFSAEFPKEGPSILRIQQVVRGDSAAYFCASRAQATSPLHFGNGTRLTVT.

This chain uses TRBV29-1 with TRBJ1-2; weak D call: TRBD1 (6 bases). The V end was cut by 4 bases, the J end by 1 base, with 13 bases between. The CDR3 is 14 residues long. Germline CDR1 reads SQVTM; CDR2 reads ANQGSEA. The CDR3 spells CSVARGGGNYGYTF. The CDR3 nucleotides read TGCAGCGTTGCCAGGGGAGGGGGTAACTATGGCTACACCTTC.

The chain is built from TRBV4-1 and TRBJ1-5; D remains unclear. V was clipped by 0 bases and J by 3 bases, with 15 bases between them. This CDR3 spans 17 amino acids. Germline assignment: CDR1 MGHRA and CDR2 YSYEKL. The CDR3 sequence is CASSQDGMEDSNQPQHF. The DNA of the CDR3 is TGCGCCAGCAGCCAAGATGGGATGGAGGACTCCAATCAGCCCCAGCATTTT.

This clonotype turned up a few times. The CDR3 region has the DNA TGTGCCAGCAGTTATAGGGGGCGCGTCGGCTACACCTTC. Protein sequence: CASSYRGRVGYTF. The V call is TRBV6-5, the J call TRBJ1-2; 7 bases are shared with TRBD1. This CDR3 comprises 13 residues. V was clipped by 3 bases and J by 8 bases; unmatched bases: 6. Germline V gene data show CDR1 as MNHEY and CDR2 as SVGAGI.

This clonotype came up a few times. The V gene is TRBV18, the J gene TRBJ2-1, with 10 bases identical to TRBD1. This CDR3 region has 15 residues. Germline trimming cut 2 bases from V and 12 bases from J; bases unmatched to any gene: 10. Looked up from germline, CDR1 is KGHSH and CDR2 is LQKENI. For the CDR3, the DNA is TGTGCCAGCTCACCAGTGAGACAGGGGGCCGTGGGGCAGTTCTTC. This encodes CASSPVRQGAVGQFF.

The rearrangement links TRBV5-1 to TRBJ1-6; tentative D call: TRBD1 (6 bases). The CDR3 has 15 residues. Trimming cost V 2 bases and J 11 bases, with 17 bases left between them. CDR1 is SGHRS and CDR2 is YFSETQ in the germline V gene. CDR3 DNA: TGCGCCAGCAGCTTTACCGGGACACCTCATCCACCCCTCCACTTT. This translates into CASSFTGTPHPPLHF.

This clonotype came up a few times. The V call is TRBV7-9, the J call TRBJ1-4; the D gene is possibly TRBD1 (5 bases). Germline assignment: CDR1 SEHNR and CDR2 FQNEAQ (reference sequence). The CDR3 is made up of 16 amino acids. Deletions cut 2 bases from V and 7 bases from J, with 17 bases between. The DNA for the CDR3 is TGTGCCAGCAGCTTAAATAGTTTCAGGGAAGGTGAAAAACTGTTTTTT. Translation: CASSLNSFREGEKLFF.

This clonotype was found a few times. The chain recombines TRBV7-2 with TRBJ1-2; D gene unclear. Trimming stripped 0 bases from V and 2 bases from J, with 10 bases between. Germline V gives CDR1 SGHTA, CDR2 FQGNSA. The length of the CDR3 is 15 residues. The CDR3 sequence: CASSLAPGPNYGYTF. The CDR3 bases are TGTGCCAGCAGCTTAGCTCCAGGTCCGAACTATGGCTACACCTTC.